Listed here are 4 T cell receptor beta chains from one sample, sequenced in a study of monozygotic twins with inflammatory bowel disease. TCRdb reworked the 5' RACE reads into one entry per CDR3 protein, no DNA. The sample holds some 130,000 distinct CDR3 sequences. Sequencing input: blood. The receptor set was obtained from a human donor with ulcerative colitis or Crohn's disease, or a healthy co-twin of an affected twin (not recorded which).

The chain's CDR3 is CASSQGASGGELDTQYF. The chain couples TRBV4-2 to TRBJ2-3; as DNA is missing, the TRBD2 call by TCRdb cannot be tested. The CDR3 contains 17 residues. The germline gives CDR1 LGHNA, CDR2 YNFKEQ.

The rearrangement links TRBV24-1 to TRBJ2-3; TCRdb gives TRBD2 as the D gene, but with no DNA this cannot be confirmed. The germline CDR1 and CDR2 sequences are KGHDR and SFDVKD. This CDR3 is built from 19 residues. This CDR3 reads CATSNPGLAGGGSTDTQYF.

The chain couples TRBV29-1 to TRBJ1-2. Germline loops: CDR1 SQVTM, CDR2 ANQGSEA. The CDR3 spans 14 residues. CDR3 sequence: CSVLQGGWNYGYTF.

The rearrangement joins TRBV12-3 or TRBV12-4 to TRBJ2-7; TCRdb gives TRBD1 as the D gene, but with no DNA this cannot be confirmed. The CDR3 sequence is 13 residues long. CDR3 region: CASSPTGRYEQYF.